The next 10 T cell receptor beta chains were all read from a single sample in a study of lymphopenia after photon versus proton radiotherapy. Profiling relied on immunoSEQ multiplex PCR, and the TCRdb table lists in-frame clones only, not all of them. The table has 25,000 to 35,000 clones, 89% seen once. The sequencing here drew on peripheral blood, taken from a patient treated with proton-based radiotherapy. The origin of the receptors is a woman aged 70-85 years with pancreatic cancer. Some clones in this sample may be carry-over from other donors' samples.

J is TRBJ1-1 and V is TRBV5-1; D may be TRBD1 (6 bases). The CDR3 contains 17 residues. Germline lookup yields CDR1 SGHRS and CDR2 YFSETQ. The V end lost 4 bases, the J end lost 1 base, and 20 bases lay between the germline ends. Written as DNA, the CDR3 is TGCGCCAGCAGCCCATGGGGGGCCAGGGAAGGGAACACTGAAGCTTTCTTT. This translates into CASSPWGAREGNTEAFF.

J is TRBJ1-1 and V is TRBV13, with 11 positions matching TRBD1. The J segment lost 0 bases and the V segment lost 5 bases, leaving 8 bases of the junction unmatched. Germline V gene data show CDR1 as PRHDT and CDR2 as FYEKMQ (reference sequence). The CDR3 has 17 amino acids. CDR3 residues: CASSPRDRGAMNTEAFF. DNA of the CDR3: TGTGCCAGCAGCCCTCGGGACAGGGGGGCGATGAACACTGAAGCTTTCTTT.

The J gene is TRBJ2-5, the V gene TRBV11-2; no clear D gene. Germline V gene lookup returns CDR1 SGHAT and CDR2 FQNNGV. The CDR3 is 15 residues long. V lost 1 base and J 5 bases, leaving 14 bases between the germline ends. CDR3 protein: CASSLGSPGAETQYF. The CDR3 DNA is TGTGCCAGCAGCTTAGGGTCCCCCGGAGCGGAGACCCAGTACTTC.

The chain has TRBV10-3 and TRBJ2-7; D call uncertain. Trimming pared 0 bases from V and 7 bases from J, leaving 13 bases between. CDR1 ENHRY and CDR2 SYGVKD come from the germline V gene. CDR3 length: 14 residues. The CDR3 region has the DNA TGTGCCATCAGTGAGTCTGAGGTAGCAAGAGAGCAGTACTTC. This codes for CAISESEVAREQYF.

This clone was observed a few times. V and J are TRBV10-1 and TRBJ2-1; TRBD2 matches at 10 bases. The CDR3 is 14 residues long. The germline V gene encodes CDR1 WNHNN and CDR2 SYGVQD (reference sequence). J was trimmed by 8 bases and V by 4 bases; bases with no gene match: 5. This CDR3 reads CASSASGRGDEQFF. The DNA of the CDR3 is TGCGCCAGCAGTGCTAGCGGGAGAGGTGATGAGCAGTTCTTC.

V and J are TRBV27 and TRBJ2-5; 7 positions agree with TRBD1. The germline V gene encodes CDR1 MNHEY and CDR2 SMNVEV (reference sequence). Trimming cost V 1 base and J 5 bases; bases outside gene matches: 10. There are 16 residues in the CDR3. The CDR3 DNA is TGTGCCAGCAGTTTATGGACAGGTGGAACCAGGGAGACCCAGTACTTC. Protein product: CASSLWTGGTRETQYF.

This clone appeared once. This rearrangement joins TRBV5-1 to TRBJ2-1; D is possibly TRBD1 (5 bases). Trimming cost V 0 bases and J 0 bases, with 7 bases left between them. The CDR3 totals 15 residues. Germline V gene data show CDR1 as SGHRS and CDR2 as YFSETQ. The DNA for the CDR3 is TGCGCCAGCAGCTTGGTAGGGGACTCCTACAATGAGCAGTTCTTC. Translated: CASSLVGDSYNEQFF.

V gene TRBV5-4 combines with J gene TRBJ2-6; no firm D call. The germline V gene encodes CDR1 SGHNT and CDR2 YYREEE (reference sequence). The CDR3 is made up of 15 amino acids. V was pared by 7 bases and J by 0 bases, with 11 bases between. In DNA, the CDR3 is TGTGCCAGCTCCCTTAGGTACTCTGGGGCCAACGTCCTGACTTTC. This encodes CASSLRYSGANVLTF.

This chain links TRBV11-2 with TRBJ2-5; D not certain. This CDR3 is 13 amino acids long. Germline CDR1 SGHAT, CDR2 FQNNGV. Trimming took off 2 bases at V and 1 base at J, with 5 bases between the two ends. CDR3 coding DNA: TGTGCCAGCAGCTTACAACGCCAAGAGACCCAGTACTTC. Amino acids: CASSLQRQETQYF.

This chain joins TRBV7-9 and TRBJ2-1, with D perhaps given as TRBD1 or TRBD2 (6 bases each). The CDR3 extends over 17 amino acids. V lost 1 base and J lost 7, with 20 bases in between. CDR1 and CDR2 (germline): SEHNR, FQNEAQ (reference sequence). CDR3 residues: CASSLDWGDTSSNEQFF. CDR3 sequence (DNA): TGTGCCAGCAGCTTAGACTGGGGGGACACCTCGAGTAATGAGCAGTTCTTC. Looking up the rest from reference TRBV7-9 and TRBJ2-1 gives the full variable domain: DTGVSQNPRHKITKRGQNVTFRCDPISEHNRLYWYRQTLGQGPEFLTYFQNEAQLEKSRLLSDRFSAERPKGSFSTLEIQRTEQGDSAMYLCASSLDWGDTSSNEQFFGPGTRLTVL.